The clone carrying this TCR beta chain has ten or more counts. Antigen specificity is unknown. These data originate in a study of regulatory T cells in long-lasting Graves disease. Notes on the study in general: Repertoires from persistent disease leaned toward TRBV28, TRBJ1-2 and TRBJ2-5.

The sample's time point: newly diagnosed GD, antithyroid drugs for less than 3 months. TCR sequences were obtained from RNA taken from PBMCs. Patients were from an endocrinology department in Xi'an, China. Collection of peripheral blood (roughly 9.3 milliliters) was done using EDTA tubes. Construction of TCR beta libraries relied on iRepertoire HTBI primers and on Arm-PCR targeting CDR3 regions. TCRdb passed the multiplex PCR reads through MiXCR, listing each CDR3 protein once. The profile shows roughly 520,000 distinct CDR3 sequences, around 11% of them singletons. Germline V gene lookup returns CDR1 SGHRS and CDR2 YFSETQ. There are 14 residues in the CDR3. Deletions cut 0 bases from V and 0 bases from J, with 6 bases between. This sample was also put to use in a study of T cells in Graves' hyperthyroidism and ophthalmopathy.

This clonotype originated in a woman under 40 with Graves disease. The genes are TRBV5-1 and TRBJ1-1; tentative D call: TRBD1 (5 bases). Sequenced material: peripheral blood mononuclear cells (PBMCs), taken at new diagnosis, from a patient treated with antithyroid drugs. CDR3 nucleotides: TGCGCCAGCAGCTTGGACAGGATGAACACTGAAGCTTTCTTT. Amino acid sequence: CASSLDRMNTEAFF.